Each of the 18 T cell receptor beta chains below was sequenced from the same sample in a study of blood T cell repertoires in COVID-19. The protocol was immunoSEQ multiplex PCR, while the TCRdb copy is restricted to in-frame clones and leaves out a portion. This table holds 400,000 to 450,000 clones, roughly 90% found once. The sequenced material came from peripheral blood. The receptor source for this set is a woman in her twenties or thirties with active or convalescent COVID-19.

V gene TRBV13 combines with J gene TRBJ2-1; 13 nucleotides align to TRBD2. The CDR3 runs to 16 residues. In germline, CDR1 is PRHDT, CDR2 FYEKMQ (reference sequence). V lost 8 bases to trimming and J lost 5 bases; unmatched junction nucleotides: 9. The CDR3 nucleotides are TGTGCCAGCGCCCCGCCCGGGACTAGCGGGGACAATGAGCAGTTCTTC. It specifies CASAPPGTSGDNEQFF.

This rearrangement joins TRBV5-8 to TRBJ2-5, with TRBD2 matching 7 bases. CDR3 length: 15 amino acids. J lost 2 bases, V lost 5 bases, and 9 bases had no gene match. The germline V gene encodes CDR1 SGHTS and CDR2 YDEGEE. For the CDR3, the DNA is TGTGCCAGCAGAACCTATGGGACTAAACAAGAGACCCAGTACTTC. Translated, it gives CASRTYGTKQETQYF.

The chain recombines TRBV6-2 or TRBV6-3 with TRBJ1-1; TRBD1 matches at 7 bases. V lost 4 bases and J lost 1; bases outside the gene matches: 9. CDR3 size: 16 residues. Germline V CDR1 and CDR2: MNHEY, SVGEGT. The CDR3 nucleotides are TGTGCCAGCAGTTCCCGACAGGGAGCAACGAACACTGAAGCTTTCTTT. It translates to CASSSRQGATNTEAFF.

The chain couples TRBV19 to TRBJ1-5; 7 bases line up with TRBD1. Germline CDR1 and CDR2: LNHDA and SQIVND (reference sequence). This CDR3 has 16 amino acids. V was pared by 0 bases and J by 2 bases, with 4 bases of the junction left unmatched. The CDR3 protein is CASSIEPQGGNQPQHF. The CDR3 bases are TGTGCCAGTAGTATAGAACCCCAGGGGGGCAATCAGCCCCAGCATTTT.

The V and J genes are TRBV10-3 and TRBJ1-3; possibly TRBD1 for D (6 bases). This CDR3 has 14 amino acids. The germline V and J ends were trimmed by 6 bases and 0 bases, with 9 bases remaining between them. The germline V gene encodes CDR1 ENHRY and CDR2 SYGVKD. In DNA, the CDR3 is TGTGCCATCAGCGGACAGAGCTCTGGAAACACCATATATTTT. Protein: CAISGQSSGNTIYF.

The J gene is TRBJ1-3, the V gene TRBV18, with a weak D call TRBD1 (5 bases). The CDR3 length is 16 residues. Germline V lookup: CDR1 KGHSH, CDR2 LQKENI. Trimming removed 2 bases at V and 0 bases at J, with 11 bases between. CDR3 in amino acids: CASSPTPDTSGNTIYF. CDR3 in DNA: TGTGCCAGCTCACCAACCCCGGACACCTCTGGAAACACCATATATTTT.

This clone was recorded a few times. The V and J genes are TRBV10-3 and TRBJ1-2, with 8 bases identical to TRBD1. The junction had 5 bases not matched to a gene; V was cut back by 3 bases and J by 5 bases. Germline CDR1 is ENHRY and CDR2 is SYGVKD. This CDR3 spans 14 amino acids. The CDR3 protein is CAISEPDRGYGYTF. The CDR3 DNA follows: TGTGCCATCAGTGAACCCGACAGGGGATATGGCTACACCTTC.

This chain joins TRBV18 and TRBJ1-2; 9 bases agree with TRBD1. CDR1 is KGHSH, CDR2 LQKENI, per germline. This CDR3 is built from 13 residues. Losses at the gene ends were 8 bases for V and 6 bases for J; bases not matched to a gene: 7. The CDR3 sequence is CASRKTGGHGYTF. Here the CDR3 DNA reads TGTGCCAGCCGGAAAACAGGGGGCCATGGCTACACCTTC.

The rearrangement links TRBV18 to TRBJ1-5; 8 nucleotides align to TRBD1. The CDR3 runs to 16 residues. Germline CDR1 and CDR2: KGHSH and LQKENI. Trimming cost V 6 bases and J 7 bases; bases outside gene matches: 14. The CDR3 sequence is CASSNVRGQVRQPQHF. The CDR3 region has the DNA TGTGCCAGCTCGAACGTGAGGGGACAGGTGAGACAGCCCCAGCATTTT.

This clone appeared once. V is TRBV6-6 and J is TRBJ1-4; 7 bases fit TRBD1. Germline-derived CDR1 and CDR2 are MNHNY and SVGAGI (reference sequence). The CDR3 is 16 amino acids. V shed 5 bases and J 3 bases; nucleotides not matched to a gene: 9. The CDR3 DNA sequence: TGTGCCAGCAGTCTGGCGGACAGGCCATCTAATGAAAAACTGTTTTTT. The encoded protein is CASSLADRPSNEKLFF.

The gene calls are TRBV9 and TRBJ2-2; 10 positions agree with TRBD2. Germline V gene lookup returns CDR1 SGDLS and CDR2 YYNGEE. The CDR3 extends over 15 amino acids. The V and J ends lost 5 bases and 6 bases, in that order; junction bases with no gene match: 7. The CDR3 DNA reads TGTGCCAGCAGAACGGGACTAGCGCCGCCCGGGGAGCTGTTTTTT. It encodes CASRTGLAPPGELFF.

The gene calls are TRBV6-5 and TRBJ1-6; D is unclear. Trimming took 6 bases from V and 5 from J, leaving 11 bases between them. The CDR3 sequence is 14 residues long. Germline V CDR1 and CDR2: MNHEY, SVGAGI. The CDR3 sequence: CASRRNPNNSPLHF. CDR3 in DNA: TGTGCCAGCAGGCGGAACCCCAATAATTCACCCCTCCACTTT.

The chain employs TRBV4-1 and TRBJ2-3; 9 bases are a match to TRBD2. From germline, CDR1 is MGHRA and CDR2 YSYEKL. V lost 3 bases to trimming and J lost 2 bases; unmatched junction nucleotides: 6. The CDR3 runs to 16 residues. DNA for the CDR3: TGCGCCAGCAGCCAGACCAGCGGGGGGCCCACAGATACGCAGTATTTT. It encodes CASSQTSGGPTDTQYF.

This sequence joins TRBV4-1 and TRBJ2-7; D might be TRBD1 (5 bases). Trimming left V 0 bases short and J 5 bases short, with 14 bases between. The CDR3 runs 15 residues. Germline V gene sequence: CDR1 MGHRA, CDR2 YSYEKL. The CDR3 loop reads CASSQEQGIRNEQYF. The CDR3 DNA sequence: TGCGCCAGCAGCCAAGAGCAGGGTATACGTAACGAGCAGTACTTC.

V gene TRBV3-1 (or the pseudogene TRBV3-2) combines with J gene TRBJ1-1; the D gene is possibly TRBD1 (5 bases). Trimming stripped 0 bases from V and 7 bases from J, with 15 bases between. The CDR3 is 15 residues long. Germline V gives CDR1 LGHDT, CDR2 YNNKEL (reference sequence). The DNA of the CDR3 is TGTGCCAGCAGCCAAGACCACAGGAGGGCTGGTGAAGCTTTCTTT. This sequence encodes CASSQDHRRAGEAFF.

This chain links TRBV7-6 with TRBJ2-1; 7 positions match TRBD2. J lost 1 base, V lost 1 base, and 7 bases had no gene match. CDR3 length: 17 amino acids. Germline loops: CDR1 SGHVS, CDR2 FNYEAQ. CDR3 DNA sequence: TGTGCCAGCAGCTTAGTGGGGGGGAGTCAGTCCTACAATGAGCAGTTCTTC. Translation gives CASSLVGGSQSYNEQFF.

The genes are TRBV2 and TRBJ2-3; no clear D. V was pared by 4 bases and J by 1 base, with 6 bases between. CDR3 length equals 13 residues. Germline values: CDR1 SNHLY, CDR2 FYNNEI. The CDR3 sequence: CASSGPRTDTQYF. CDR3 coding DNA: TGTGCCAGCAGTGGGCCGCGCACAGATACGCAGTATTTT.

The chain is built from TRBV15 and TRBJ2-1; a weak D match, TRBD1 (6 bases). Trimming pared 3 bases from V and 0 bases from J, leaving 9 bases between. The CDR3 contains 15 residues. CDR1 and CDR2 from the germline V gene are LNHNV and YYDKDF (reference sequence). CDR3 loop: CATSSRGSSYNEQFF. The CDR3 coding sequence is TGTGCCACCAGCAGCAGGGGTAGCTCCTACAATGAGCAGTTCTTC.